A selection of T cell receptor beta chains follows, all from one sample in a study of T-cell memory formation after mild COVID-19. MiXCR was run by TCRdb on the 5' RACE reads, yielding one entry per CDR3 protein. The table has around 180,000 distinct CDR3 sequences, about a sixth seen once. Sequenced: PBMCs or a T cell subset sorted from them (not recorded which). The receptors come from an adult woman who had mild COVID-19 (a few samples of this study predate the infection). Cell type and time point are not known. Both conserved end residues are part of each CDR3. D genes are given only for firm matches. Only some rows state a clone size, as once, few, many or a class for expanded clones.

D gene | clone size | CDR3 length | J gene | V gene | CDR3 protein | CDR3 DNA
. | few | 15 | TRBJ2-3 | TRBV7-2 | CASSLSGLITDTQYF | TGTGCCAGCAGCTTATCGGGTCTAATCACAGATACGCAGTATTTT
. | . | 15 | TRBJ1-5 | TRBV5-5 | CASSTRTGGSQPQHF | TGTGCCAGCAGCACCCGGACGGGAGGCAGCCAGCCCCAGCATTTT
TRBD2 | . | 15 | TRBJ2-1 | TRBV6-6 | CASSQAGGKGNEQFF | TGTGCCAGCAGTCAAGCGGGAGGGAAGGGCAATGAGCAGTTCTTC
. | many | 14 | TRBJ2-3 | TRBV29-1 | CSVKDSPSTDTQYF | TGCAGCGTAAAGGACAGTCCTAGCACAGATACGCAGTATTTT
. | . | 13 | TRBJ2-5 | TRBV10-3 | CAITQEGGATQYF | TGTGCCATCACACAAGAGGGGGGGGCGACCCAGTACTTC
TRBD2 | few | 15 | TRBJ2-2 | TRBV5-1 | CASSLALAYTGELFF | TGCGCCAGCAGCTTGGCACTAGCGTACACCGGGGAGCTGTTTTTT
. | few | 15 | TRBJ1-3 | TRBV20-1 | CSASRGTSIGNTIYF | TGCAGTGCTAGTCGCGGGACATCAATTGGAAACACCATATATTTT
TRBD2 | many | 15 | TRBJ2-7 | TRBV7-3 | CASSRGGGFTYEQYF | TGTGCCAGCAGTCGCGGCGGGGGTTTTACCTACGAGCAGTACTTC
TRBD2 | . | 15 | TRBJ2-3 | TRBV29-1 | CSVVMLAGHTDTQYF | TGCAGCGTTGTCATGCTAGCGGGCCACACAGATACGCAGTATTTT
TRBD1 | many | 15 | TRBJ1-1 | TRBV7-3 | CASSLTGGAPTEAFF | TGTGCCAGCAGCTTGACAGGGGGCGCACCCACTGAAGCTTTCTTT
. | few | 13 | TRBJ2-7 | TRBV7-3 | CASSQGPGAEQYF | TGTGCCAGCAGCCAAGGTCCAGGGGCCGAGCAGTACTTC
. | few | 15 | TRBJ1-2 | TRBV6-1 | CASSERLQGDRGYTF | TGTGCCAGCAGTGAAAGATTACAGGGTGACAGGGGCTACACCTTC
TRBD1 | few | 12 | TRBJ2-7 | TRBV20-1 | CSGRDRVHEQYF | TGCAGTGGTCGAGACAGGGTCCACGAGCAGTACTTC
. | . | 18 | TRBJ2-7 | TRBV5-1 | CASSLGVSRGSTSYEQYF | TGCGCCAGCAGCTTGGGAGTCTCAAGGGGGTCTACTAGCTACGAGCAGTACTTC
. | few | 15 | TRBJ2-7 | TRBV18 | CASSPRRDSSYEQYF | TGTGCCAGCTCACCACGGAGGGACAGCTCATACGAGCAGTACTTC
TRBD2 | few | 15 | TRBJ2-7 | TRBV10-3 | CAISELLAGSYEQYF | TGTGCCATCAGTGAATTACTAGCGGGGAGCTACGAGCAGTACTTC
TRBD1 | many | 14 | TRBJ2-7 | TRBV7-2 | CASSLDPGGHEQYF | TGTGCCAGCAGCTTAGATCCAGGGGGCCACGAGCAGTACTTC
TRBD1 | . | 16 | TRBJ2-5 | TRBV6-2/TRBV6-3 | CASSPGGGTGEETQYF | TGTGCCAGCAGTCCCGGGGGAGGGACAGGGGAAGAGACCCAGTACTTC
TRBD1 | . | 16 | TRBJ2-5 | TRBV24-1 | CATSDPGQGAGETQYF | TGTGCCACCAGTGACCCCGGACAGGGGGCTGGCGAGACCCAGTACTTC
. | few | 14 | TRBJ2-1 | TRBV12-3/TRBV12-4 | CASSRGSSYNEQFF | TGTGCCAGCAGTCGGGGAAGCTCCTACAATGAGCAGTTCTTC
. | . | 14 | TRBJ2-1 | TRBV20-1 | CSASKGSSYNEQFF | TGCAGTGCTAGCAAGGGTAGCTCCTACAATGAGCAGTTCTTC
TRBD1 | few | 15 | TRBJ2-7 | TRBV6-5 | CASSYNRGLYYEQYF | TGTGCCAGCAGTTACAACAGGGGGCTTTACTACGAGCAGTACTTC
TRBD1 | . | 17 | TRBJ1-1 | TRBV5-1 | CASSSDRGLMRNTEAFF | TGCGCCAGCAGCTCGGACAGGGGATTGATGCGGAACACTGAAGCTTTCTTT
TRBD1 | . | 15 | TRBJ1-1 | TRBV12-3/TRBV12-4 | CASSFPLTGGSEAFF | TGTGCCAGCAGTTTCCCTTTGACAGGGGGTTCTGAAGCTTTCTTT
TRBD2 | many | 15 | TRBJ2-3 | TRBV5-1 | CASSPGTSDTDTQYF | TGCGCCAGCAGTCCTGGGACTAGCGACACAGATACGCAGTATTTT
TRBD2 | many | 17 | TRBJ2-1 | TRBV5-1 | CASSLGPTSGSYNEQFF | TGCGCCAGCAGCTTGGGACCAACTAGCGGGTCCTACAATGAGCAGTTCTTC
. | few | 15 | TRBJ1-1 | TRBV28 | CASSDPGHLNTEAFF | TGTGCCAGCAGTGATCCGGGACACCTGAACACTGAAGCTTTCTTT
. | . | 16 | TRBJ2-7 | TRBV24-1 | CATSDAGQGNSYEQYF | TGTGCCACCAGTGACGCTGGGCAGGGGAACTCCTACGAGCAGTACTTC
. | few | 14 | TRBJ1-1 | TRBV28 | CASSFTGRNTEAFF | TGTGCCAGCAGTTTTACCGGAAGGAACACTGAAGCTTTCTTT
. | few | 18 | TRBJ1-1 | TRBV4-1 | CASSQDPARGRGRTEAFF | TGCGCCAGCAGCCAAGATCCAGCCCGAGGGCGGGGTAGGACTGAAGCTTTCTTT
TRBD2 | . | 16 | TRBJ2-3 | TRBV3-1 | CASSRAGTSGRDTQYF | TGTGCCAGCAGCCGAGCCGGGACTAGCGGGAGAGATACGCAGTATTTT
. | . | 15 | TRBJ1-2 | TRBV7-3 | CASSLRPRGEGGYTF | TGTGCCAGCAGCTTAAGGCCCAGGGGTGAGGGCGGCTACACCTTC
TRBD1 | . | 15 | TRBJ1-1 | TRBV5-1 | CASSSSGDRGVRAFF | TGCGCCAGCAGCTCCTCGGGGGACAGGGGAGTTCGGGCTTTCTTT
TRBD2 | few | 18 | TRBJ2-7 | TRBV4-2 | CASSQDNPTSGISYEQYF | TGTGCCAGCAGCCAAGATAACCCCACTAGCGGGATTTCCTACGAGCAGTACTTC
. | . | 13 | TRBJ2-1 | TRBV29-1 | CSVRQSTYNEQFF | TGCAGCGTCCGACAGTCGACCTACAATGAGCAGTTCTTC
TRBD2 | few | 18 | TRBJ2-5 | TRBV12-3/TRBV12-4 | CASSLSWETSGGQETQYF | TGTGCCAGCAGTTTATCATGGGAGACTAGCGGGGGGCAAGAGACCCAGTACTTC
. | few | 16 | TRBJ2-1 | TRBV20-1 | CSARAFSGNSYNEQFF | TGCAGTGCTAGGGCCTTTAGCGGAAACTCCTACAATGAGCAGTTCTTC
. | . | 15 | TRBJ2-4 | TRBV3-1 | CASSQTLLAKNIQYF | TGTGCCAGCAGCCAGACTCTCCTAGCCAAAAACATTCAGTACTTC
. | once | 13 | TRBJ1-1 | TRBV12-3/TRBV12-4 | CASRPGFNTEAFF | TGTGCCAGCAGGCCAGGGTTCAACACTGAAGCTTTCTTT
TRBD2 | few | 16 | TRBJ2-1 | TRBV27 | CASSPIAGVAYNEQFF | TGTGCCAGCAGTCCAATAGCGGGAGTCGCGTACAATGAGCAGTTCTTC
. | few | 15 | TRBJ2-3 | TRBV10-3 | CAISVGGNFGDTQYF | TGTGCCATCAGTGTCGGAGGGAATTTTGGAGATACGCAGTATTTT
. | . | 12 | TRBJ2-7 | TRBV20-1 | CSARVTDTLEYF | TGCAGTGCTAGAGTTACGGACACTCTAGAGTACTTC
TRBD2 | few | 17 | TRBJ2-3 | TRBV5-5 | CASSLEARGGRKDTQYF | TGTGCCAGCAGCTTGGAAGCGCGGGGGGGCCGGAAAGATACGCAGTATTTT
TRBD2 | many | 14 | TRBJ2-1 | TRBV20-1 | CSAPSGRVPNEQFF | TGCAGTGCTCCTAGCGGGAGGGTCCCTAATGAGCAGTTCTTC
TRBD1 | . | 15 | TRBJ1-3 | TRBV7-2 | CASSYTGGTGNTIYF | TGTGCCAGCAGCTACACAGGGGGCACTGGAAACACCATATATTTT
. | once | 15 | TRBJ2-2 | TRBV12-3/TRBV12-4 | CASSRRTGPTGELFF | TGTGCCAGCAGCCGCAGAACTGGACCTACCGGGGAGCTGTTTTTT
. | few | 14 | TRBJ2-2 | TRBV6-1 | CASSDAGNTGELFF | TGTGCCAGCTCAGACGCGGGAAACACCGGGGAGCTGTTTTTT
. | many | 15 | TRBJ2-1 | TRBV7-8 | CASSPFRSSYNEQFF | TGTGCCAGCAGCCCCTTCAGAAGCTCCTACAATGAGCAGTTCTTC
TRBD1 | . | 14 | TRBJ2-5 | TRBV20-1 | CSAPRTGWQETQYF | TGCAGTGCTCCCCGGACAGGGTGGCAAGAGACCCAGTACTTC
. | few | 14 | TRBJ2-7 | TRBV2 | CASTAGLIHYEQYF | TGTGCCAGCACGGCAGGACTAATTCACTACGAGCAGTACTTC
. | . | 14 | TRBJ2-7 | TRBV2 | CASSADSVSYEQYF | TGTGCCAGCAGCGCGGACAGCGTCTCCTACGAGCAGTACTTC
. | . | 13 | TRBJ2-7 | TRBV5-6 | CASSLGTGREQYF | TGTGCCAGCAGCTTGGGTACGGGTCGCGAGCAGTACTTC
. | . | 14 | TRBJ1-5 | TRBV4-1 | CASSPPGGFQPQHF | TGCGCCAGCAGCCCCCCTGGGGGGTTTCAGCCCCAGCATTTT
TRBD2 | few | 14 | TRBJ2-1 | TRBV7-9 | CASSSGLAGLEQFF | TGTGCCAGCAGCTCGGGACTAGCGGGATTGGAACAGTTCTTC
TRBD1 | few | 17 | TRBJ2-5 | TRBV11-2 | CASSVARDRGRLETQYF | TGTGCCAGCAGCGTTGCCCGGGACAGGGGGCGCCTGGAGACCCAGTACTTC